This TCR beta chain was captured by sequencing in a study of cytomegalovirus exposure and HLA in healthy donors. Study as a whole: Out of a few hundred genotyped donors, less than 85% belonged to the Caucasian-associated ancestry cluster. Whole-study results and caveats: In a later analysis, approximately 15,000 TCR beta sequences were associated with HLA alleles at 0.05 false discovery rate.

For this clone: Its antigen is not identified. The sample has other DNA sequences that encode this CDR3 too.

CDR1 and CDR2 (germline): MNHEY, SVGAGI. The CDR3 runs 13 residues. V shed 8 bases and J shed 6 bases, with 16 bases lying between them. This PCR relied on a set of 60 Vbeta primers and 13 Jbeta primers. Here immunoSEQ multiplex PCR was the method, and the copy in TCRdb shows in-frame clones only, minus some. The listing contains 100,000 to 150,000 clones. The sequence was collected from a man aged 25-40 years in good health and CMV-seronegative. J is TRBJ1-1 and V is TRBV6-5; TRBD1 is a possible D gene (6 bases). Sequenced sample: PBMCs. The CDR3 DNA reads TGTGCCAGCCAAAGGGGGTATGGGGCTGAAGCTTTCTTT. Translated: CASQRGYGAEAFF.